This T cell receptor (beta chain) was obtained from a study of technical replicates of blood from a few donors. Here immunoSEQ multiplex PCR was the method, and the copy in TCRdb shows in-frame clones only, minus some. Of 74,000 or so clones detected, approximately 93% appear once; the ten largest clones hold around 0.4%. Sequencing input: T cells isolated from PBMCs. This sequence originates from a human donor in good health.

In DNA, the CDR3 is TGTGCCAGCAGCGCCATGGGGGGGTTCTCCTACGAGCAGTACTTC. Protein sequence: CASSAMGGFSYEQYF. This chain uses TRBV9 with TRBJ2-7, with 7 bases fitting TRBD2. CDR1 and CDR2 from the germline V gene are SGDLS and YYNGEE. J was trimmed by 0 bases and V by 3 bases; bases with no gene match: 6. The CDR3 length is 15 residues. Combining the CDR3 with reference TRBV9 and TRBJ2-7 gives the whole variable domain DSGVTQTPKHLITATGQRVTLRCSPRSGDLSVYWYQQSLDQGLQFLIQYYNGEERAKGNILERFSAQQFPDLHSELNLSSLELGDSALYFCASSAMGGFSYEQYFGPGTRLTVT.